Presented here are 16 T cell receptor beta chains from one specimen sequenced in a study of OX40 agonist ivuxolimab in advanced cancers. Data came from immunoSEQ multiplex PCR; TCRdb stores just in-frame clones and leaves some out. The data contain 45,000 to 60,000 clones, about 80% of them singletons. The sample in question was CD4+ or CD8+ T cells sorted from blood, obtained in a trial of the OX40 agonist ivuxolimab. The source of these receptors is an adult with an advanced solid tumor such as melanoma, head and neck, liver or kidney cancer.

V is TRBV13 and J is TRBJ2-5, with 8 bases that match TRBD1. In germline, CDR1 is PRHDT, CDR2 FYEKMQ (reference sequence). V shed 3 bases, J shed 5 bases, and the junction held 8 bases outside the gene matches. This CDR3 region has 15 residues. In nucleotides, the CDR3 is TGTGCCAGCAGCTTCCCGCAGGGGGCGAGGGAGACCCAGTACTTC. Protein: CASSFPQGARETQYF.

V is TRBV11-2 and J is TRBJ1-1; D possibly corresponds to TRBD1 (6 bases). V lost 0 bases to trimming and J lost 10 bases, with 12 bases between them. The CDR3 covers 13 residues. Germline V CDR1 and CDR2: SGHAT, FQNNGV. The CDR3 DNA is TGTGCCAGCAGCTTAGAGGCGGGGGCGGGAGCTTTCTTT. Its translation: CASSLEAGAGAFF.

The V gene is TRBV7-2, the J gene TRBJ2-7; maybe TRBD2 (6 bases). This CDR3 is built from 14 residues. The V and J ends lost 3 bases and 4 bases respectively, with 13 bases between them. From germline, CDR1 is SGHTA and CDR2 FQGNSA. Written as DNA, the CDR3 is TGTGCCAGCAGCTTGGCTAGCGCGAGGTACGAGCAGTACTTC. This codes for CASSLASARYEQYF.

This chain joins TRBV10-1 and TRBJ1-4; TRBD1 is a possible D gene (6 bases). V was trimmed by 2 bases and J by 4 bases, leaving 8 bases between them. The V gene's germline CDR1 is WNHNN and CDR2 SYGVQD (reference sequence). The CDR3 loop spans 14 amino acids. CDR3 coding DNA: TGCGCCAGCAGTGAGGGACAGCTTAATGAAAAACTGTTTTTT. It encodes CASSEGQLNEKLFF.

The chain carries TRBV5-1 and TRBJ1-1; 7 bases agree with TRBD1. Losses at the gene ends were 4 bases for V and 11 bases for J; bases not matched to a gene: 11. CDR3 length: 13 amino acids. Per germline, CDR1 SGHRS and CDR2 YFSETQ. The CDR3 spells CASSPEARQGAFF. CDR3 in DNA: TGCGCCAGCAGCCCGGAAGCTCGACAGGGCGCTTTCTTT.

The chain has TRBV15 and TRBJ2-3, with 8 bases identical to TRBD2. Losses at the gene ends were 0 bases for V and 11 bases for J; bases not matched to a gene: 7. CDR3 length: 14 amino acids. Germline values: CDR1 LNHNV, CDR2 YYDKDF (reference sequence). This CDR3 reads CATSRDRGGVVQYF. The CDR3 DNA follows: TGTGCCACCAGCAGAGATCGGGGGGGAGTGGTGCAGTATTTT.

The chain links TRBV6-5 to TRBJ2-4; a possible D gene is TRBD2 (6 bases). The germline V gene has CDR1 MNHEY and CDR2 SVGAGI. The CDR3 sequence is 15 residues long. Trimming took off 2 bases at V and 1 base at J, with 9 bases between the two ends. This chain's CDR3 is CASSYGGKAKNIQYF. The DNA for the CDR3 is TGTGCCAGCAGTTACGGGGGGAAGGCCAAAAACATTCAGTACTTC.

The rearrangement uses TRBV28 and TRBJ1-4; D gene unclear. The germline V gene encodes CDR1 MDHEN and CDR2 SYDVKM. The CDR3 length is 13 residues. V was pared by 3 bases and J by 8 bases, with 10 bases between. CDR3 nucleotide sequence: TGTGCCAGCAGTTTCGGAGTAGACGAAAAACTGTTTTTT. Translated, it gives CASSFGVDEKLFF.

The rearrangement uses TRBV11-1 and TRBJ2-5; D possibly corresponds to TRBD2 (5 bases). Per germline, CDR1 SGHAT and CDR2 FQDESV (reference sequence). The CDR3 has 16 amino acids. V was pared by 5 bases and J by 1 base, with 17 bases between. Here the CDR3 DNA reads TGTGCCAGCAGCGCGGGTATGGGGTGGGGCCAAGAGACCCAGTACTTC. Translating it yields CASSAGMGWGQETQYF.

This clone showed up just a few times. The chain recombines TRBV2 with TRBJ1-5; 7 bases fit TRBD1. Trimming at V came to 10 bases and at J to 7 bases, leaving 10 bases not matched to a gene. This CDR3 is built from 13 residues. The germline CDR1 and CDR2 sequences are SNHLY and FYNNEI. The CDR3: CATSRQGLQPQHF. In DNA form, the CDR3 reads TGTGCCACCTCTAGACAGGGACTCCAGCCCCAGCATTTT.

V usage is TRBV5-1 and J usage is TRBJ1-5, with D possibly matching TRBD1 (5 bases). Germline assignment: CDR1 SGHRS and CDR2 YFSETQ. The ends were cut back, 3 bases at V and 6 bases at J, with 10 bases in the middle. The CDR3 loop spans 13 amino acids. CDR3 bases: TGCGCCAGCAGCTCGGAGGGGACTCAGCCCCAGCATTTT. Protein product: CASSSEGTQPQHF.

This clone was seen a handful of times. The CDR3 reads CASSLRGPNTEAFF. The CDR3 DNA reads TGCGCCAGCAGCTTGAGAGGCCCCAACACTGAAGCTTTCTTT. J is TRBJ1-1 and V is TRBV5-1; D not resolved. Germline CDR1 reads SGHRS; CDR2 reads YFSETQ. V lost 1 base to trimming and J lost 2 bases, with 9 bases between them. The CDR3 sequence is 14 residues long. Filled out from reference TRBV5-1 and TRBJ1-1, the complete variable domain reads KAGVTQTPRYLIKTRGQQVTLSCSPISGHRSVSWYQQTPGQGLQFLFEYFSETQRNKGNFPGRFSGRQFSNSRSEMNVSTLELGDSALYLCASSLRGPNTEAFFGQGTRLTVV.

This rearrangement joins TRBV30 to TRBJ1-1; D remains ambiguous. Trimming stripped 1 base from V and 0 bases from J, with 9 bases between. The CDR3 covers 14 residues. Germline values: CDR1 GTSNPN, CDR2 SVGIG (reference sequence). The CDR3 loop is CAWSAIYLNTEAFF. For the CDR3, the DNA is TGTGCCTGGAGTGCCATATACCTGAACACTGAAGCTTTCTTT.

V is TRBV5-5 and J is TRBJ1-1; no clear D gene. The CDR3 covers 13 residues. V shed 4 bases and J shed 1 base, with 8 bases lying between them. Germline CDR1 and CDR2: SGHKS and YYEKEE (reference sequence). The chain's CDR3 is CASSAEGNTEAFF. DNA for the CDR3: TGTGCCAGCAGCGCGGAAGGGAACACTGAAGCTTTCTTT.

The chain recombines TRBV6-5 with TRBJ1-2, with TRBD1 matching over 7 bases. V dropped 9 bases and J dropped 8; count of bases not matched to a gene: 12. Germline CDR1 is MNHEY and CDR2 is SVGAGI. This CDR3 region has 13 residues. The CDR3 DNA is TGTGCCAGTTTCTTTACGACAGGGAAGGGCTACACCTTC. Amino acids: CASFFTTGKGYTF.

The chain links TRBV27 to TRBJ2-6; possibly TRBD1 or TRBD2 for D (5 bases each). V shed 6 bases and J shed 2 bases, with 26 bases lying between them. CDR3 length: 20 amino acids. From germline, CDR1 is MNHEY and CDR2 SMNVEV (reference sequence). CDR3 sequence reads: CASSQYPGRFQRAGANVLTF. The CDR3 bases are TGTGCCAGCAGCCAATATCCGGGACGCTTTCAGAGGGCTGGGGCCAACGTCCTGACTTTC.